These 21 T cell receptor beta chains share one sample of origin, sequenced in a study of cytomegalovirus exposure and HLA in healthy donors. Assay: immunoSEQ multiplex PCR; the TCRdb copy retains only in-frame clones and omits some. The sample has 100,000 to 120,000 clones; roughly 90% are singletons. Material for sequencing was PBMCs. The receptors derive from a woman aged 30 to 39 in good health and CMV-seropositive.

The chain couples TRBV19 to TRBJ2-7; 7 bases line up with TRBD2. The germline gives CDR1 LNHDA, CDR2 SQIVND (reference sequence). V was clipped by 5 bases and J by 2 bases; unmatched bases: 3. This CDR3 comprises 13 residues. The DNA for the CDR3 is TGTGCCAGTAGTGCGGGGGTGCCCTACGAGCAGTACTTC. Its protein product is CASSAGVPYEQYF.

The V and J genes are TRBV7-2 and TRBJ2-5, with D maybe TRBD2 (6 bases). Germline V lookup: CDR1 SGHTA, CDR2 FQGNSA. V was trimmed by 1 base and J by 7 bases, leaving 13 bases between them. This CDR3 contains 14 residues. CDR3 coding DNA: TGTGCCAGCAGCTTAGTTCTGGGAGGCGGGACCCAGTACTTC. Amino acid sequence: CASSLVLGGGTQYF.

The chain employs TRBV9 and TRBJ2-1; maybe TRBD1 (5 bases). The CDR3 spans 15 residues. The germline V and J ends were trimmed by 4 bases and 0 bases, with 11 bases remaining between them. Looked up from germline, CDR1 is SGDLS and CDR2 is YYNGEE. The CDR3 region has the DNA TGTGCCAGCAGCCCCACAGGAAGCTCCTACAATGAGCAGTTCTTC. Translated: CASSPTGSSYNEQFF.

This chain uses TRBV6-4 with TRBJ2-1, with a possible D match to TRBD2 (6 bases). Looked up from germline, CDR1 is MRHNA and CDR2 is SNTAGT. The CDR3 totals 15 residues. V was cut by 2 bases and J by 7 bases, with 15 bases left in between. The CDR3 bases are TGTGCCAGCAGTGACCACACGTCTGGGGGGAATGAGCAGTTCTTC. Translating gives CASSDHTSGGNEQFF.

The sample holds a few counts of this clone. V is TRBV9 and J is TRBJ2-5; D might be TRBD2 (6 bases). V shed 3 bases and J shed 5 bases, with 20 bases lying between them. This CDR3 region has 16 residues. Germline values: CDR1 SGDLS, CDR2 YYNGEE. For the CDR3, the DNA is TGTGCCAGCAGCGCGGCGATAGGGCCTGGGGGGGAGACCCAGTACTTC. Amino acids: CASSAAIGPGGETQYF. Full variable domain (rest looked up from reference TRBV9 and TRBJ2-5): DSGVTQTPKHLITATGQRVTLRCSPRSGDLSVYWYQQSLDQGLQFLIQYYNGEERAKGNILERFSAQQFPDLHSELNLSSLELGDSALYFCASSAAIGPGGETQYFGPGTRLLVL.

This chain uses TRBV2 with TRBJ1-1, with D tentatively TRBD1 (5 bases). The length of the CDR3 is 16 residues. CDR1 SNHLY and CDR2 FYNNEI come from the germline V gene. Trimming took 5 bases from V and 0 from J, leaving 16 bases between them. This CDR3 is CASSRQLTNVNTEAFF. CDR3 coding DNA: TGTGCCAGCAGTAGACAGCTCACTAATGTGAACACTGAAGCTTTCTTT.

The rearrangement uses TRBV25-1 and TRBJ2-3, with D possibly being TRBD1 (5 bases). CDR1 and CDR2 (germline): MGHDK, SYGVNS. V was pared by 4 bases and J by 10 bases, with 15 bases between. The length of the CDR3 is 13 residues. CDR3 protein: CASSGGPGLAQYF. The CDR3 DNA reads TGTGCCAGCAGTGGGGGCCCAGGGTTGGCGCAGTATTTT. Supplemented by reference TRBV25-1 and TRBJ2-3, the full variable domain reads EADIYQTPRYLVIGTGKKITLECSQTMGHDKMYWYQQDPGMELHLIHYSYGVNSTEKGDLSSESTVSRIRTEHFPLTLESARPSHTSQYLCASSGGPGLAQYFGPGTRLTVL.

About this clone: The sample carries other DNA sequences with the same CDR3. V gene TRBV15 combines with J gene TRBJ1-5, with D unclear. The length of the CDR3 is 13 residues. Germline loops: CDR1 LNHNV, CDR2 YYDKDF (reference sequence). Trimming removed 0 bases from V and 3 bases from J, with 3 bases in between. The CDR3 coding sequence is TGTGCCACCAGCAGAGACATCAATCAGCCCCAGCATTTT. This gives the protein CATSRDINQPQHF.

This CDR3 is CSVGRFSGRAMHEQFF. CDR3 nucleotides: TGCAGCGTGGGTCGGTTTAGCGGGAGGGCCATGCATGAGCAGTTCTTC. V and J are TRBV29-1 and TRBJ2-1, with 11 bases matching TRBD2. The CDR3 contains 16 residues. The germline gives CDR1 SQVTM, CDR2 ANQGSEA. V dropped 6 bases and J dropped 8; count of bases not matched to a gene: 15.

This chain connects TRBV5-1 to TRBJ1-1, with TRBD1 matching 7 bases. The CDR3 consists of 12 residues. In germline, CDR1 is SGHRS, CDR2 YFSETQ. With V trimmed by 5 bases and J by 8 bases, 6 bases remained unmatched. The CDR3 DNA is TGCGCCAGCAGGGGGGACAGCCAGGAAGCTTTCTTT. This translates into CASRGDSQEAFF.

The chain couples TRBV19 to TRBJ2-3; perhaps TRBD2 as D (6 bases). CDR3 length equals 14 residues. Germline V lookup: CDR1 LNHDA, CDR2 SQIVND (reference sequence). Deletions cut 1 base from V and 5 bases from J, with 10 bases between. The CDR3 nucleotides are TGTGCCAGTAGTATAGCGGGAGACGGAGATACGCAGTATTTT. Amino acid sequence: CASSIAGDGDTQYF.

The chain couples TRBV10-3 to TRBJ1-3; 8 bases are a match to TRBD1. The ends lost 6 bases at V and 2 bases at J; junction bases unmatched: 6. The CDR3 loop spans 15 amino acids. Germline CDR1 and CDR2: ENHRY and SYGVKD. CDR3: CAIRGQEVPGNTIYF. The CDR3 DNA sequence: TGTGCCATCAGGGGACAGGAGGTGCCTGGAAACACCATATATTTT.

The count of this clone is one. The chain links TRBV7-2 to TRBJ1-1, with TRBD1 matching over 9 bases. CDR1 and CDR2 from the germline V gene are SGHTA and FQGNSA. The V and J ends lost 2 bases and 1 base, in that order; junction bases with no gene match: 5. The CDR3 loop spans 16 amino acids. CDR3: CASSLRTGERNTEAFF. The CDR3 nucleotides are TGTGCCAGCAGCTTAAGGACAGGGGAGAGGAACACTGAAGCTTTCTTT.

This chain uses TRBV6-1 with TRBJ1-2, with 9 bases aligning to TRBD1. There are 15 residues in the CDR3. Losses at the gene ends were 4 bases for V and 8 bases for J; bases not matched to a gene: 11. Germline V gene lookup returns CDR1 MNHNS and CDR2 SASEGT. The CDR3 here is CASSGWMTGGVGYTF. The CDR3 DNA reads TGTGCCAGCAGTGGGTGGATGACAGGGGGTGTCGGCTACACCTTC.

V usage is TRBV21-1 and J usage is TRBJ1-4; TRBD1, the table's D call, was not compared with the DNA. TRBV21-1 is reported as a pseudogene. The CDR3 contains 18 residues. The DNA for the CDR3 is TGTGCCAGCAGCCCATCTCGACAGGGGGCAGAAACTAATGAAAAACTGTTTTTT. It is translated as CASSPSRQGAETNEKLFF.

V is TRBV19 and J is TRBJ2-7; a weak D match, TRBD2 (6 bases). Per the germline V gene, CDR1 is LNHDA and CDR2 is SQIVND (reference sequence). Trimming took 2 bases from V and 1 from J, leaving 9 bases between them. The CDR3 totals 14 residues. CDR3 in amino acids: CASSISGRSYEQYF. The DNA for the CDR3 is TGTGCCAGTAGTATATCGGGGAGGTCCTACGAGCAGTACTTC.

V usage is TRBV13 and J usage is TRBJ2-7, with TRBD2 matching 9 bases. Germline assignment: CDR1 PRHDT and CDR2 FYEKMQ (reference sequence). Germline trimming cut 0 bases from V and 7 bases from J; bases unmatched to any gene: 10. The length of the CDR3 is 16 residues. The CDR3 spells CASSLGVEAGGGEQYF. For the CDR3, the DNA is TGTGCCAGCAGCTTAGGGGTTGAGGCGGGAGGGGGTGAGCAGTACTTC. The whole variable domain, remainder taken from reference TRBV13 and TRBJ2-7, is AAGVIQSPRHLIKEKRETATLKCYPIPRHDTVYWYQQGPGQDPQFLISFYEKMQSDKGSIPDRFSAQQFSDYHSELNMSSLELGDSALYFCASSLGVEAGGGEQYFGPGTRLTVT.

CDR3 nucleotides: TGCGCCAGCAGCTTGGGAGACGAGCAGTACTTC. Protein product: CASSLGDEQYF. The gene calls are TRBV5-1 and TRBJ2-7, with D unclear. Germline CDR1 reads SGHRS; CDR2 reads YFSETQ. The length of the CDR3 is 11 residues. The V gene lost 0 bases and the J gene lost 5 bases, with 3 bases spanning the gap. Filled out from reference TRBV5-1 and TRBJ2-7, the complete variable domain reads KAGVTQTPRYLIKTRGQQVTLSCSPISGHRSVSWYQQTPGQGLQFLFEYFSETQRNKGNFPGRFSGRQFSNSRSEMNVSTLELGDSALYLCASSLGDEQYFGPGTRLTVT.

This clone has only a few counts. The chain joins TRBV19 to TRBJ1-6; the match to TRBD1 covers 8 bases. The V gene end was trimmed by 7 bases and the J gene end by 13 bases; junction bases not matched to a gene: 6. The CDR3 has 12 amino acids. In germline, CDR1 is LNHDA, CDR2 SQIVND (reference sequence). CDR3 sequence reads: CASTDRGGPLHF. The CDR3 nucleotides are TGTGCCAGTACAGACAGGGGCGGGCCCCTCCACTTT.

V is TRBV7-3 and J is TRBJ2-2; D is possibly TRBD2 (6 bases). Germline V gene data show CDR1 as SGHTA and CDR2 as FQGTGA. Trimming took 6 bases from V and 2 from J, leaving 13 bases between them. This CDR3 is built from 15 residues. The CDR3 DNA is TGTGCCAGCAGAACCGGGACTTCAAACACCGGGGAGCTGTTTTTT. Protein product: CASRTGTSNTGELFF. Full variable domain (missing parts from reference TRBV7-3 and TRBJ2-2): GAGVSQTPSNKVTEKGKYVELRCDPISGHTALYWYRQSLGQGPEFLIYFQGTGAADDSGLPNDRFFAVRPEGSVSTLKIQRTERGDSAVYLCASRTGTSNTGELFFGEGSRLTVL.

The CDR3 nucleotides read TGCAGCGTTGAATCCACAACCTCCTACGAGCAGTACTTC. Protein: CSVESTTSYEQYF. The rearrangement joins TRBV29-1 to TRBJ2-7; D is ambiguous. CDR1 is SQVTM, CDR2 ANQGSEA, per germline. This CDR3 spans 13 amino acids. The germline V and J ends were trimmed by 2 bases and 0 bases, with 8 bases remaining between them.